What follows is one T cell receptor beta chain and its context. This sample stems from a study of blood T cell repertoires in COVID-19. As for the study in general: The United States, Italy and Spain provided the acute and convalescent COVID-19 samples. Nucleic acid was either cDNA or gDNA, and it came from T cells, B-cell-depleted T cells, or PBMCs.

Study processing details: Amplified reference gene primers provided the basis for estimating nucleated cell counts. Repertoires were generated with immunoSEQ multiplex PCR, while TCRdb's copy carries only in-frame clones and drops some. Clonal size and the V and J genes are those of that table, whereas D and trimming came from the DNA. The sample carries about 320,000 clones, 85% to 90% recorded once. V shed 6 bases and J 3 bases; nucleotides not matched to a gene: 7. The CDR3 spans 15 residues. CDR1 and CDR2 from the germline V gene are MDHEN and SYDVKM. Seattle cases were enrolled at active infection and followed longitudinally.

This clonotype originated in a woman in her 30s with COVID-19, enrolled during active disease. Input material: peripheral blood. V is TRBV28 and J is TRBJ1-1; the match to TRBD1 covers 10 bases. Here the CDR3 reads CASSREGQGYTEAFF. CDR3 nucleotide sequence: TGTGCCAGCAGCCGTGAGGGACAGGGGTACACTGAAGCTTTCTTT.